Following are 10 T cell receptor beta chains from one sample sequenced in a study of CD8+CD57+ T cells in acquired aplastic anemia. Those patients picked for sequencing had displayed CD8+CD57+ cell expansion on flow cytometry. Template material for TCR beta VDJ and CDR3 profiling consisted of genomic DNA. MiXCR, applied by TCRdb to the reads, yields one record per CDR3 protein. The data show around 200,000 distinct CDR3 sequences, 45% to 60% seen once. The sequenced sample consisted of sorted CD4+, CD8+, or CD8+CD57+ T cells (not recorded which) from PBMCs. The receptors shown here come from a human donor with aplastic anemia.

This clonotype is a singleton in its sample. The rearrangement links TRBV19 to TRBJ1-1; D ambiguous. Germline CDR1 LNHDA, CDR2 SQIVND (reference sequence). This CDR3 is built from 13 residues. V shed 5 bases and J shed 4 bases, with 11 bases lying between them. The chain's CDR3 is CASSLVSRTEAFF. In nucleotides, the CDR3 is TGTGCCAGTAGTCTGGTATCTCGCACTGAAGCTTTCTTT. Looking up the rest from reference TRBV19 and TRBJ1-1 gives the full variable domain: DGGITQSPKYLFRKEGQNVTLSCEQNLNHDAMYWYRQDPGQGLRLIYYSQIVNDFQKGDIAEGYSVSREKKESFPLTVTSAQKNPTAFYLCASSLVSRTEAFFGQGTRLTVV.

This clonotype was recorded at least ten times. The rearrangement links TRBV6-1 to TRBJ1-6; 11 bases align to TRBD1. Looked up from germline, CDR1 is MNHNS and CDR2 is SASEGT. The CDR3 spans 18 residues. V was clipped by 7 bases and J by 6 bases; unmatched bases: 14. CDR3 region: CASTPGTGGTSRNSPLHF. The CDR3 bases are TGTGCCAGCACCCCGGGGACAGGGGGGACCTCGCGTAATTCACCCCTCCACTTT.

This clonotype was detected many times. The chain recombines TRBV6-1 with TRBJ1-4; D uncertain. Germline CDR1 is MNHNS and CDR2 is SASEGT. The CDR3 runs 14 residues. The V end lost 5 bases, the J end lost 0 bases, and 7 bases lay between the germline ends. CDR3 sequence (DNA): TGTGCCAGCAGTCGCGCGGCAACTAATGAAAAACTGTTTTTT. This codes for CASSRAATNEKLFF.

The CDR3 DNA reads as TGTGCCAGCAGCTTACAGGAGTACCAAGAGACCCAGTACTTC. This encodes CASSLQEYQETQYF. The V gene is TRBV7-4, the J gene TRBJ2-5; no firm D call. Germline V gene sequence: CDR1 SGHVT, CDR2 SQSDAQ. V gave up 2 bases and J gave up 0 bases, with 7 bases separating them. CDR3 length: 14 amino acids.

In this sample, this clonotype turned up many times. CDR3 in amino acids: CASSLVQGAYEQYF. CDR3 DNA sequence: TGTGCCAGCAGCTTAGTCCAGGGGGCTTACGAGCAGTACTTC. This sequence joins TRBV7-2 and TRBJ2-7; the match to TRBD1 covers 8 bases. J lost 4 bases, V lost 1 base, and 3 bases had no gene match. CDR3 length equals 14 residues. Per the germline V gene, CDR1 is SGHTA and CDR2 is FQGNSA.

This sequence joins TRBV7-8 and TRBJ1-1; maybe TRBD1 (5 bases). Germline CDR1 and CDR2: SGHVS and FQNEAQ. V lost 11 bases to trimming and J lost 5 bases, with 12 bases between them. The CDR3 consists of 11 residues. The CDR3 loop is CARWGGTEAFF. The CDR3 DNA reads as TGTGCCCGATGGGGGGGGACTGAAGCTTTCTTT.

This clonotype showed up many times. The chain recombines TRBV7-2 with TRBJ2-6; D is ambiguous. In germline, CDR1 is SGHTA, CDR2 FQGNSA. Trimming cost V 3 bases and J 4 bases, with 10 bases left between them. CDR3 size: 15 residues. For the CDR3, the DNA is TGTGCCAGCAGCTTGCCCCCCATCGGGGCCAACGTCCTGACTTTC. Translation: CASSLPPIGANVLTF.

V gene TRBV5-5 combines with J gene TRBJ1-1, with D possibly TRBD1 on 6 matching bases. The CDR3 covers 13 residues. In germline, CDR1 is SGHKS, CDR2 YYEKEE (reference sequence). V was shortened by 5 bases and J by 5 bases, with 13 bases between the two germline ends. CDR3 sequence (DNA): TGTGCCAGCAGTCGACAGGCTTGGACTGAAGCTTTCTTT. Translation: CASSRQAWTEAFF.

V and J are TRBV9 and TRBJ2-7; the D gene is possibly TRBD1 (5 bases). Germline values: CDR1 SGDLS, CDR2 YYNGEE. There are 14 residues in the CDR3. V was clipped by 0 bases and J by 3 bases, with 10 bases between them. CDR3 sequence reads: CASSVGLGVYEQYF. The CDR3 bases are TGTGCCAGCAGCGTAGGCCTAGGGGTCTACGAGCAGTACTTC.

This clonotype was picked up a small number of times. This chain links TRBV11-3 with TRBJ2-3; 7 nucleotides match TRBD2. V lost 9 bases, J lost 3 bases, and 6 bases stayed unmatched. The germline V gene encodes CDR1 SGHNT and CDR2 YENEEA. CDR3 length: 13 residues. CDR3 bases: TGTGCCAGTTCGGTAGCGGGTACAGATACGCAGTATTTT. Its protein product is CASSVAGTDTQYF.